The 27 T cell receptor beta chains in this list originate from one sample, sequenced in a study of Ad26.COV2.S vaccination and SARS-CoV-2 variants. The treatment: roughly 19 received Ad26.COV2.S at low or high dose, single or two shots; a few received placebo; per-sample allocation not given. Specimen acquisition occurred on day 63 following the initial vaccine or placebo injection. Repertoires were generated with immunoSEQ multiplex PCR, while TCRdb's copy carries only in-frame clones and drops some. This sample carries 300,000 to 400,000 clones, 80% to 90% of them seen once, and the ten largest clones take 3.4%. The source was peripheral blood, collected in a trial of Ad26.COV2.S vaccine versus placebo. The receptors originated from a person between 18 and 59 years old who received the Ad26.COV2.S COVID-19 vaccine or a placebo.

J is TRBJ2-3 and V is TRBV29-1; 7 nucleotides line up with TRBD2. CDR3 size: 16 residues. CDR1 is SQVTM, CDR2 ANQGSEA, per germline. V gave up 5 bases and J gave up 3 bases; unmatched junction bases: 14. Here the CDR3 DNA reads TGCAGCGTTAAAAAGGGTCCTACGGGAGGAACAGATACGCAGTATTTT. Translating gives CSVKKGPTGGTDTQYF.

The gene calls are TRBV7-9 and TRBJ1-2; no clear D. Germline CDR1 is SEHNR and CDR2 is FQNEAQ (reference sequence). This CDR3 region has 15 residues. Trimming took 1 base from V and 5 from J, leaving 14 bases between them. For the CDR3, the DNA is TGTGCCAGCAGCTTAGACGGGCGGGCAGATTATGGCTACACCTTC. Its protein is CASSLDGRADYGYTF. The full variable domain, rest sourced from reference TRBV7-9 and TRBJ1-2, is DTGVSQNPRHKITKRGQNVTFRCDPISEHNRLYWYRQTLGQGPEFLTYFQNEAQLEKSRLLSDRFSAERPKGSFSTLEIQRTEQGDSAMYLCASSLDGRADYGYTFGSGTRLTVV.

The chain uses TRBV4-2 and TRBJ2-3, with D uncertain. The CDR3 is made up of 11 amino acids. Germline V gene lookup returns CDR1 LGHNA and CDR2 YNFKEQ. The V and J ends lost 3 bases and 5 bases respectively, with 3 bases between them. The CDR3 DNA is TGTGCCAGCAGCCACGTAGATACGCAGTATTTT. Protein: CASSHVDTQYF.

This chain joins TRBV4-1 and TRBJ1-1; D uncertain. With 4 bases removed from V and 1 base from J, the gap between germline ends came to 16 bases. The germline V gene encodes CDR1 MGHRA and CDR2 YSYEKL. The CDR3 covers 16 residues. In nucleotides, the CDR3 is TGCGCCAGCAGCCTGTTGGGATCCGCGAAGAACACTGAAGCTTTCTTT. Encoded protein: CASSLLGSAKNTEAFF.

The chain's CDR3 is CASSSAPTGPRNQPQHF. The CDR3 nucleotides are TGTGCCAGCAGCTCCGCCCCGACAGGTCCCCGCAATCAGCCCCAGCATTTT. The chain combines TRBV7-9 with TRBJ1-5; possibly TRBD1 for D (6 bases). Trimming took off 4 bases at V and 2 bases at J, with 18 bases between the two ends. From germline, CDR1 is SEHNR and CDR2 FQNEAQ (reference sequence). CDR3 length: 17 amino acids. The full variable domain, completed using reference TRBV7-9 and TRBJ1-5, is DTGVSQNPRHKITKRGQNVTFRCDPISEHNRLYWYRQTLGQGPEFLTYFQNEAQLEKSRLLSDRFSAERPKGSFSTLEIQRTEQGDSAMYLCASSSAPTGPRNQPQHFGDGTRLSIL.

V usage is TRBV12-5 and J usage is TRBJ2-1; TRBD2 agrees at 8 bases. The germline CDR1 and CDR2 sequences are LGHNT and FRNRAP. The junction had 5 bases not matched to a gene; V was cut back by 1 base and J by 3 bases. The CDR3 is made up of 16 amino acids. CDR3 DNA sequence: TGTGCTAGTGGTTTGGCCTGGAGCGGGGGCTACAATGAGCAGTTCTTC. The encoded protein is CASGLAWSGGYNEQFF.

The chain carries TRBV18 and TRBJ1-5; TRBD1 matches at 7 bases. The CDR3 sequence is 15 residues long. The V and J ends lost 6 bases and 0 bases, in that order; junction bases with no gene match: 5. Germline-derived CDR1 and CDR2 are KGHSH and LQKENI. CDR3 DNA sequence: TGTGCCAGCTCCGGGACAGACAATAGCAATCAGCCCCAGCATTTT. This sequence encodes CASSGTDNSNQPQHF.

V usage is TRBV2 and J usage is TRBJ1-1; D is uncertain. CDR1 and CDR2 from the germline V gene are SNHLY and FYNNEI. V lost 5 bases and J lost 3, with 7 bases in between. The CDR3 sequence is 12 residues long. CDR3 loop: CASSYRDTEAFF. As DNA, the CDR3 is TGTGCCAGCAGTTATAGGGACACTGAAGCTTTCTTT. The full variable domain, rest sourced from reference TRBV2 and TRBJ1-1, is EPEVTQTPSHQVTQMGQEVILRCVPISNHLYFYWYRQILGQKVEFLVSFYNNEISEKSEIFDDQFSVERPDGSNFTLKIRSTKLEDSAMYFCASSYRDTEAFFGQGTRLTVV.

The CDR3 DNA sequence: TGTGCCAGCTCACCAAGGGGGCAGGCCAATTCACCCCTCCACTTT. This sequence encodes CASSPRGQANSPLHF. The V gene is TRBV18, the J gene TRBJ1-6, with 7 nucleotides matching TRBD1. This CDR3 is 15 amino acids long. Germline V gene sequence: CDR1 KGHSH, CDR2 LQKENI. The junction had 5 bases not matched to a gene; V was cut back by 2 bases and J by 7 bases. Filled out from reference TRBV18 and TRBJ1-6, the complete variable domain reads NAGVMQNPRHLVRRRGQEARLRCSPMKGHSHVYWYRQLPEEGLKFMVYLQKENIIDESGMPKERFSAEFPKEGPSILRIQQVVRGDSAAYFCASSPRGQANSPLHFGNGTRLTVT.

In this sample, this clone turned up a few times. The rearrangement uses TRBV7-2 and TRBJ1-1, with D maybe TRBD1 (5 bases). The V and J ends lost 5 bases and 8 bases respectively, with 12 bases between them. CDR3 length: 12 residues. Germline V gives CDR1 SGHTA, CDR2 FQGNSA. The CDR3 DNA sequence: TGTGCCAGCAGCCTCGGGACCCCCGAAGCTTTCTTT. Protein: CASSLGTPEAFF.

This clone was observed once. The chain joins TRBV5-1 to TRBJ1-2; a possible D gene is TRBD1 (5 bases). Germline CDR1 is SGHRS and CDR2 is YFSETQ. CDR3 length equals 11 residues. With 5 bases removed from V and 6 bases from J, the gap between germline ends came to 8 bases. The CDR3 nucleotides read TGCGCCAGCAGACAAGGGGATGGCTACACCTTC. As protein: CASRQGDGYTF.

Here the CDR3 reads CASSVEGPHGYTF. The CDR3 DNA sequence: TGTGCCAGCAGCGTAGAGGGACCCCATGGCTACACCTTC. The rearrangement links TRBV9 to TRBJ1-2, with a weak D call TRBD1 (5 bases). V lost 0 bases and J lost 6, with 9 bases in between. CDR1 and CDR2 (germline): SGDLS, YYNGEE. CDR3 length: 13 residues.

The CDR3 DNA follows: TGTGCCTGGAGTGCAGGGGACCTTTCACCCCTCCACTTT. Translation gives CAWSAGDLSPLHF. The chain recombines TRBV30 with TRBJ1-6; a possible D gene is TRBD1 (6 bases). V was trimmed by 1 base and J by 9 bases, leaving 10 bases between them. The CDR3 has 13 amino acids. Germline CDR1 reads GTSNPN; CDR2 reads SVGIG (reference sequence).

In this sample, this clone turned up once. V gene TRBV5-4 combines with J gene TRBJ1-2; 9 nucleotides align to TRBD1. The CDR3 extends over 14 amino acids. CDR1 is SGHNT and CDR2 is YYREEE in the germline V gene (reference sequence). The J segment lost 5 bases and the V segment lost 1 base, leaving 3 bases of the junction unmatched. The CDR3 nucleotides read TGTGCCAGCAGCTTGCCCGGGACAGGGTATGGCTACACCTTC. Protein: CASSLPGTGYGYTF. The full variable domain, in which reference TRBV5-4 and TRBJ1-2 provide the parts outside the CDR3, is ETGVTQSPTHLIKTRGQQVTLRCSSQSGHNTVSWYQQALGQGPQFIFQYYREEENGRGNFPPRFSGLQFPNYSSELNVNALELDDSALYLCASSLPGTGYGYTFGSGTRLTVV.

In this sample, this clone turned up once. The CDR3 region is CASSPLAGASYEQYF. The CDR3 DNA reads as TGCGCCAGCAGCCCACTAGCGGGGGCCTCCTACGAGCAGTACTTC. V is TRBV4-1 and J is TRBJ2-7; 11 positions match TRBD2. The length of the CDR3 is 15 residues. CDR1 is MGHRA and CDR2 is YSYEKL in the germline V gene. The V gene end was trimmed by 4 bases and the J gene end by 0 bases; junction bases not matched to a gene: 2.

This sequence joins TRBV27 and TRBJ2-3; D not certain. The CDR3 spans 17 residues. V dropped 7 bases and J dropped 6 bases, with 26 bases sitting between them. CDR1 is MNHEY, CDR2 SMNVEV, per germline (reference sequence). CDR3 bases: TGTGCCAGCACCACACTCCCTGGGGTACCGGGCGGCGATACGCAGTATTTT. This encodes CASTTLPGVPGGDTQYF.

This clone showed up just a few times. The V call is TRBV4-1, the J call TRBJ2-1; D assignment may be TRBD1 or TRBD2 (6 bases each). Trimming pared 0 bases from V and 0 bases from J, leaving 12 bases between. Germline V gives CDR1 MGHRA, CDR2 YSYEKL. This CDR3 contains 17 residues. CDR3 in amino acids: CASSQDWGAFSYNEQFF. The DNA for the CDR3 is TGCGCCAGCAGCCAAGATTGGGGGGCCTTCTCCTACAATGAGCAGTTCTTC.

This chain links TRBV13 with TRBJ1-3; unclear D gene. CDR1 and CDR2 from the germline V gene are PRHDT and FYEKMQ (reference sequence). With 5 bases removed from V and 0 bases from J, the gap between germline ends came to 11 bases. This CDR3 is 15 amino acids long. The CDR3 sequence: CASSPTRPSGNTIYF. As DNA, the CDR3 is TGTGCCAGCAGCCCAACAAGACCCTCTGGAAACACCATATATTTT. Supplemented by reference TRBV13 and TRBJ1-3, the full variable domain reads AAGVIQSPRHLIKEKRETATLKCYPIPRHDTVYWYQQGPGQDPQFLISFYEKMQSDKGSIPDRFSAQQFSDYHSELNMSSLELGDSALYFCASSPTRPSGNTIYFGEGSWLTVV.

The rearrangement links TRBV14 to TRBJ1-2; D remains ambiguous. Germline V gene lookup returns CDR1 SGHDN and CDR2 FVKESK. CDR3 size: 16 residues. Trimming removed 0 bases from V and 5 bases from J, with 16 bases in between. The CDR3 sequence: CASSQDLTQEPYGYTF. CDR3 in DNA: TGTGCCAGCAGCCAAGATCTAACCCAGGAACCTTATGGCTACACCTTC.

The rearrangement joins TRBV5-5 to TRBJ2-5; TRBD1 matches at 12 bases. The CDR3 extends over 16 amino acids. Per germline, CDR1 SGHKS and CDR2 YYEKEE (reference sequence). The V gene end was trimmed by 4 bases and the J gene end by 5 bases; junction bases not matched to a gene: 9. The CDR3 region is CASSPGQGANLETQYF. The CDR3 region has the DNA TGTGCCAGCAGCCCGGGACAGGGGGCAAATCTGGAGACCCAGTACTTC.

The rearrangement links TRBV14 to TRBJ1-1; TRBD1 is a possible D gene (5 bases). This CDR3 region has 14 residues. Germline V gene sequence: CDR1 SGHDN, CDR2 FVKESK. V gave up 6 bases and J gave up 0 bases, with 11 bases separating them. The CDR3 DNA sequence: TGTGCCAGCAGAAAAGGGGCCATGAACACTGAAGCTTTCTTT. Protein sequence: CASRKGAMNTEAFF.

This rearrangement joins TRBV5-6 to TRBJ2-7, with 8 bases that match TRBD1. This CDR3 contains 15 residues. J gave up 3 bases and V 3 bases, and 8 bases lay outside the gene matches. Germline lookup yields CDR1 SGHDT and CDR2 YYEEEE. The CDR3 coding sequence is TGTGCCAGCAGCTACTCCGGGACAGGATACTACGAGCAGTACTTC. Translation gives CASSYSGTGYYEQYF.

This clone showed up just once. The J gene is TRBJ2-5, the V gene TRBV4-3, with D hard to call. V lost 0 bases and J 1 base, leaving 6 bases between the germline ends. Germline V gene data show CDR1 as LGHNA and CDR2 as YSLEER. The CDR3 runs 14 residues. This chain's CDR3 is CASSQDFSQETQYF. The CDR3 region has the DNA TGCGCCAGCAGCCAAGATTTCAGCCAAGAGACCCAGTACTTC.

J is TRBJ1-2 and V is TRBV7-2; D uncertain. The CDR3 has 15 amino acids. CDR1 and CDR2 (germline): SGHTA, FQGNSA. The germline V and J ends were trimmed by 5 bases and 4 bases, with 17 bases remaining between them. CDR3 in DNA: TGTGCCAGCAGCCTATCCCGGGCCTCCTTCTATGGCTACACCTTC. Protein: CASSLSRASFYGYTF.

The genes are TRBV14 and TRBJ1-2; TRBD1 matches 11 bases. CDR3 length: 13 amino acids. J was trimmed by 9 bases and V by 4 bases; bases with no gene match: 4. Germline lookup yields CDR1 SGHDN and CDR2 FVKESK. The CDR3 nucleotides read TGTGCCAGCAGCCGTGGACAGGGGGCTCGCTACACCTTC. It yields the protein CASSRGQGARYTF.

This chain uses TRBV5-6 with TRBJ1-3; D not certain. Per germline, CDR1 SGHDT and CDR2 YYEEEE. The CDR3 totals 15 residues. V was shortened by 2 bases and J by 0 bases, with 9 bases between the two germline ends. The CDR3 loop reads CASSFGSYSGNTIYF. In DNA, the CDR3 is TGTGCCAGCAGCTTTGGCAGTTACTCTGGAAACACCATATATTTT.

The chain employs TRBV4-2 and TRBJ2-7; TRBD1 might be the D (5 bases). The ends were cut back, 4 bases at V and 4 bases at J, with 17 bases in the middle. The CDR3 consists of 15 residues. Germline V gene lookup returns CDR1 LGHNA and CDR2 YNFKEQ. The CDR3 DNA reads TGTGCCAGCAGCCGCGGCGGTGACAGATCTTACGAGCAGTACTTC. Translating it yields CASSRGGDRSYEQYF.